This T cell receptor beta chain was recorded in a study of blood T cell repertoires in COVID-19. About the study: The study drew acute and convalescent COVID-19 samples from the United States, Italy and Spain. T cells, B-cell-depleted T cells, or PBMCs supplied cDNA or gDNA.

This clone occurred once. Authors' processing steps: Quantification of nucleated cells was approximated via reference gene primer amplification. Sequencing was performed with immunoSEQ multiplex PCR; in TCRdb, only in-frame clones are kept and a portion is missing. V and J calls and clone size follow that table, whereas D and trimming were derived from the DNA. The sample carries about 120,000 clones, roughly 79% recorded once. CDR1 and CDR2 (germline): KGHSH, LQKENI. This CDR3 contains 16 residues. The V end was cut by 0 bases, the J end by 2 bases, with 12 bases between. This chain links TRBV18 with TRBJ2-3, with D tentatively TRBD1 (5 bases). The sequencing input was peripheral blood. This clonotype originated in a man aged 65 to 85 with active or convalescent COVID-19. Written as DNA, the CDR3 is TGTGCCAGCTCACCACCGGGCAGGGCAATCACAGATACGCAGTATTTT. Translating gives CASSPPGRAITDTQYF. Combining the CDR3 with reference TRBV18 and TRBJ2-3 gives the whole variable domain NAGVMQNPRHLVRRRGQEARLRCSPMKGHSHVYWYRQLPEEGLKFMVYLQKENIIDESGMPKERFSAEFPKEGPSILRIQQVVRGDSAAYFCASSPPGRAITDTQYFGPGTRLTVL.